The 29 T cell receptor beta chains presented below share a single source sample, sequenced in a study of siplizumab effects on memory and regulatory T cells. Sequencing used immunoSEQ multiplex PCR; TCRdb keeps in-frame clones, though not all of them. The sample yields fewer than 120,000 clones, roughly 92% seen once. The sequenced sample consisted of CD4+ T cells sorted from blood. The source is a human donor in good health.

This clone was seen once. The chain has TRBV4-2 and TRBJ2-3; 7 bases are a match to TRBD1. The CDR3 has 15 residues. After removal of 4 bases from V and 3 bases from J, the junction contained 7 bases not matched to a gene. Germline CDR1 is LGHNA and CDR2 is YNFKEQ. The CDR3 protein is CASSRDRVVTDTQYF. The CDR3 nucleotides are TGTGCCAGCAGCCGCGACAGGGTGGTGACAGATACGCAGTATTTT.

On this clone itself: Other DNA variants within this sample encode the same CDR3. V usage is TRBV13 and J usage is TRBJ2-5; D not certain. The germline gives CDR1 PRHDT, CDR2 FYEKMQ (reference sequence). V lost 0 bases to trimming and J lost 2 bases, with 7 bases between them. The CDR3 totals 14 residues. CDR3 region: CASSLGQRQETQYF. The CDR3 DNA follows: TGTGCCAGCAGCTTAGGGCAGCGACAAGAGACCCAGTACTTC.

The V and J genes are TRBV13 and TRBJ2-1; 8 bases align to TRBD2. The CDR3 has 14 residues. Germline V gene lookup returns CDR1 PRHDT and CDR2 FYEKMQ (reference sequence). V was clipped by 3 bases and J by 9 bases; unmatched bases: 7. The CDR3 DNA is TGTGCCAGCAGCTTCCCGGGACTAGTTCTTGAGCAGTTCTTC. Its protein is CASSFPGLVLEQFF.

This CDR3 reads CASSYSHSPLHF. In DNA form, the CDR3 reads TGTGCCAGCAGTTACTCCCATTCACCCCTCCACTTT. The J gene is TRBJ1-6, the V gene TRBV6-5, with no clear D. The CDR3 extends over 12 amino acids. The V gene's germline CDR1 is MNHEY and CDR2 SVGAGI. Trimming shortened V by 0 bases and J by 8 bases, and 2 bases separated the two germline ends.

The chain employs TRBV7-9 and TRBJ1-2; D ambiguous. This CDR3 has 14 amino acids. The V end lost 1 base, the J end lost 4 bases, and 10 bases lay between the germline ends. Germline loops: CDR1 SEHNR, CDR2 FQNEAQ (reference sequence). For the CDR3, the DNA is TGTGCCAGCAGCTTAGGAGCCGGGCCCTATGGCTACACCTTC. Encoded protein: CASSLGAGPYGYTF.

The chain couples TRBV2 to TRBJ2-3; 8 nucleotides agree with TRBD2. Germline V lookup: CDR1 SNHLY, CDR2 FYNNEI. CDR3 length equals 16 residues. Trimming took 4 bases from V and 3 from J; bases not matched to a gene: 9. The CDR3 reads CASSGLSRGGTDTQYF. The CDR3, as DNA: TGTGCCAGCAGTGGCTTGAGTCGGGGGGGGACAGATACGCAGTATTTT.

This chain connects TRBV5-1 to TRBJ2-5, with D tentatively TRBD1 (6 bases). The CDR3 loop spans 14 amino acids. Germline V gene data show CDR1 as SGHRS and CDR2 as YFSETQ. V gave up 1 base and J gave up 2 bases, with 9 bases separating them. The CDR3 sequence is CASSLRTEQETQYF. As DNA, the CDR3 is TGCGCCAGCAGCTTGAGGACAGAGCAAGAGACCCAGTACTTC.

V and J are TRBV27 and TRBJ1-5, with D perhaps matching TRBD1 (5 bases). The CDR3 has 14 amino acids. The V end lost 3 bases, the J end lost 5 bases, and 11 bases lay between the germline ends. Germline V gene lookup returns CDR1 MNHEY and CDR2 SMNVEV (reference sequence). The CDR3 loop reads CASSFRDRYQPQHF. DNA of the CDR3: TGTGCCAGCAGTTTCCGGGACCGTTATCAGCCCCAGCATTTT.

The chain uses TRBV7-9 and TRBJ2-1; D is uncertain. CDR3 length: 14 amino acids. Trimming took 2 bases from V and 0 from J, leaving 5 bases between them. CDR1 and CDR2 from the germline V gene are SEHNR and FQNEAQ (reference sequence). For the CDR3, the DNA is TGTGCCAGCAGCTTACGCGCCTCCTACAATGAGCAGTTCTTC. This sequence encodes CASSLRASYNEQFF. The whole variable domain, filled in from reference TRBV7-9 and TRBJ2-1, reads DTGVSQNPRHKITKRGQNVTFRCDPISEHNRLYWYRQTLGQGPEFLTYFQNEAQLEKSRLLSDRFSAERPKGSFSTLEIQRTEQGDSAMYLCASSLRASYNEQFFGPGTRLTVL.

The chain joins TRBV6-5 to TRBJ2-7, with D possibly being TRBD2 (7 bases). Trimming left V 5 bases short and J 4 bases short, with 15 bases between. Germline values: CDR1 MNHEY, CDR2 SVGAGI. The CDR3 runs to 14 residues. This chain's CDR3 is CASSPGGLSYEQYF. In DNA form, the CDR3 reads TGTGCCAGCAGTCCGGGGGGCCTGTCTTACGAGCAGTACTTC.

V gene TRBV27 combines with J gene TRBJ2-7; weak D call: TRBD1 (7 bases). Trimming shortened V by 2 bases and J by 2 bases, and 22 bases separated the two germline ends. The CDR3 contains 18 residues. CDR1 and CDR2 (germline): MNHEY, SMNVEV (reference sequence). The CDR3 DNA sequence: TGTGCCAGCAGTTTAAGGGGGGAACCCGGGACAGATCCCTACGAGCAGTACTTC. It yields the protein CASSLRGEPGTDPYEQYF.

This clone has only one observation. The rearrangement joins TRBV10-1 to TRBJ1-1; possibly TRBD1 for D (6 bases). Trimming took off 6 bases at V and 1 base at J, with 15 bases between the two ends. Germline CDR1 and CDR2: WNHNN and SYGVQD (reference sequence). The CDR3 loop spans 15 amino acids. The CDR3: CASRKERGANTEAFF. CDR3 DNA: TGCGCCAGCAGGAAGGAAAGGGGGGCGAACACTGAAGCTTTCTTT.

The rearrangement uses TRBV30 and TRBJ2-2, with D uncertain. The CDR3 extends over 16 amino acids. Germline V lookup: CDR1 GTSNPN, CDR2 SVGIG (reference sequence). Trimming took 6 bases from V and 0 from J, leaving 17 bases between them. DNA for the CDR3: TGTGCCTGTCTCCACGGACGATACGCGAACACCGGGGAGCTGTTTTTT. This sequence encodes CACLHGRYANTGELFF.

The rearrangement links TRBV18 to TRBJ2-2; tentatively, D is TRBD1 or TRBD2 (5 bases each). This CDR3 spans 16 amino acids. Trimming stripped 0 bases from V and 6 bases from J, with 14 bases between. Per germline, CDR1 KGHSH and CDR2 LQKENI. The CDR3 DNA reads TGTGCCAGCTCACCACCGGCACGCCGAGGGGCCGGGGAGCTGTTTTTT. Protein sequence: CASSPPARRGAGELFF.

J is TRBJ2-7 and V is TRBV9, with no clear D. The CDR3 sequence is 12 residues long. Trimming cost V 4 bases and J 3 bases, with 8 bases left between them. Per germline, CDR1 SGDLS and CDR2 YYNGEE. CDR3 DNA sequence: TGTGCCAGCAGCCCGGACCGCTACGAGCAGTACTTC. Residues: CASSPDRYEQYF.

This chain connects TRBV6-6 to TRBJ2-7; 9 bases are a match to TRBD1. There are 14 residues in the CDR3. Trimming removed 6 bases from V and 3 bases from J; junction bases left unmatched: 6. Germline V gene lookup returns CDR1 MNHNY and CDR2 SVGAGI (reference sequence). The CDR3 is CASRDRGGNYEQYF. In nucleotides, the CDR3 is TGTGCCAGCAGGGACAGGGGAGGAAACTACGAGCAGTACTTC.

This clone was observed a single time. This rearrangement joins TRBV6-5 to TRBJ1-2; D is uncertain. CDR1 and CDR2 from the germline V gene are MNHEY and SVGAGI. The V and J ends lost 7 bases and 0 bases respectively, with 9 bases between them. The CDR3 length is 13 residues. Here the CDR3 DNA reads TGTGCCAGCAAGGTGGGAGCTAACTATGGCTACACCTTC. This gives the protein CASKVGANYGYTF.

This clone was seen once. V usage is TRBV18 and J usage is TRBJ2-7; D may be TRBD1 (6 bases). V was pared by 3 bases and J by 7 bases, with 16 bases between. CDR1 is KGHSH and CDR2 is LQKENI in the germline V gene. The CDR3 extends over 14 amino acids. Written as DNA, the CDR3 is TGTGCCAGCTCACCGGGACATAATATGGGAGAGCAGTACTTC. Amino acid sequence: CASSPGHNMGEQYF.

J is TRBJ2-1 and V is TRBV18; D uncertain. Trimming stripped 0 bases from V and 5 bases from J, with 11 bases between. Germline assignment: CDR1 KGHSH and CDR2 LQKENI. The CDR3 is 15 amino acids. The CDR3 reads CASSPPVRSNNEQFF. As DNA, the CDR3 is TGTGCCAGCTCACCACCGGTCAGGTCGAACAATGAGCAGTTCTTC.

The chain couples TRBV4-1 to TRBJ2-5; D may be TRBD1 (6 bases). Between the trimmed V and J ends, which lost 4 bases and 2 bases, there was a span of 20 bases. This CDR3 contains 17 residues. Germline CDR1 MGHRA, CDR2 YSYEKL. The CDR3: CASSPNHRDNYQETQYF. The CDR3 coding sequence is TGCGCCAGCAGCCCGAACCACCGGGACAACTATCAAGAGACCCAGTACTTC.

V is TRBV15 and J is TRBJ2-5, with 8 positions matching TRBD2. Trimming at V came to 9 bases and at J to 2 bases, leaving 8 bases not matched to a gene. The CDR3 sequence is 14 residues long. CDR1 is LNHNV and CDR2 is YYDKDF in the germline V gene (reference sequence). The CDR3 here is CATGSGGWQETQYF. The CDR3 DNA reads TGTGCCACAGGCAGCGGGGGTTGGCAAGAGACCCAGTACTTC.

This clone was detected only a few times. The gene calls are TRBV6-5 and TRBJ2-1; D is unclear. CDR1 is MNHEY, CDR2 SVGAGI, per germline. Trimming left V 6 bases short and J 8 bases short, with 11 bases between. The CDR3 consists of 12 residues. CDR3 loop: CASSRRVDEQFF. In DNA, the CDR3 is TGTGCCAGCAGCAGAAGAGTCGATGAGCAGTTCTTC.

V and J are TRBV7-2 and TRBJ2-1; 9 bases are shared with TRBD2. This CDR3 spans 15 amino acids. Trimming removed 5 bases from V and 5 bases from J; junction bases left unmatched: 7. Germline-derived CDR1 and CDR2 are SGHTA and FQGNSA. This CDR3 is CASSPSAGGHNEQFF. The CDR3 bases are TGTGCCAGCAGCCCCTCAGCGGGAGGTCACAATGAGCAGTTCTTC.

The V gene is TRBV9, the J gene TRBJ1-2, with D maybe TRBD1 (5 bases). V lost 3 bases and J lost 4, with 25 bases in between. There are 18 residues in the CDR3. Germline V gives CDR1 SGDLS, CDR2 YYNGEE. CDR3 DNA sequence: TGTGCCAGCAGCGCCCTCGTTGGGACTAACCCCGCCAGCTATGGCTACACCTTC. It specifies CASSALVGTNPASYGYTF.

The chain employs TRBV4-1 and TRBJ2-5; 10 bases match TRBD1. The end of the DNA aligns better with TRBJ2-7, so the J call may be wrong. The CDR3 has 15 amino acids. Germline loops: CDR1 MGHRA, CDR2 YSYEKL. Written as DNA, the CDR3 is TGCGCCAGCAGCCAGAGGACAGGGGGAGACTACGAGCAGTACTTC. It codes for CASSQRTGGDYEQYF.

V is TRBV4-1 and J is TRBJ2-1; 7 nucleotides align to TRBD2. Germline V gives CDR1 MGHRA, CDR2 YSYEKL. V lost 4 bases to trimming and J lost 3 bases; unmatched junction nucleotides: 9. The CDR3 is 16 residues long. The CDR3 is CASSLLGLADYNEQFF. Here the CDR3 DNA reads TGCGCCAGCAGCCTCCTTGGGCTAGCGGACTACAATGAGCAGTTCTTC.

This chain joins TRBV19 and TRBJ1-1; no firm D call. Germline V gene data show CDR1 as LNHDA and CDR2 as SQIVND (reference sequence). The germline V and J ends were trimmed by 3 bases and 0 bases, with 11 bases remaining between them. This CDR3 region has 15 residues. CDR3: CASSIMPGVNTEAFF. CDR3 DNA sequence: TGTGCCAGTAGTATCATGCCCGGGGTGAACACTGAAGCTTTCTTT.

This rearrangement joins TRBV5-1 to TRBJ2-3; D gene uncertain. CDR3 size: 15 residues. Germline V CDR1 and CDR2: SGHRS, YFSETQ. V was shortened by 6 bases and J by 2 bases, with 16 bases between the two germline ends. CDR3 sequence reads: CASTPLLANTDTQYF. In DNA, the CDR3 is TGCGCCAGCACTCCGCTTTTGGCCAACACAGATACGCAGTATTTT.

V is TRBV10-2 and J is TRBJ2-4, with a weak D call TRBD2 (6 bases). Trimming stripped 6 bases from V and 6 bases from J, with 12 bases between. Germline V gene data show CDR1 as WSHSY and CDR2 as SAAADI. The CDR3 consists of 13 residues. CDR3: CASRETGGNIQYF. The CDR3 DNA reads TGCGCCAGCAGAGAAACCGGGGGAAACATTCAGTACTTC.